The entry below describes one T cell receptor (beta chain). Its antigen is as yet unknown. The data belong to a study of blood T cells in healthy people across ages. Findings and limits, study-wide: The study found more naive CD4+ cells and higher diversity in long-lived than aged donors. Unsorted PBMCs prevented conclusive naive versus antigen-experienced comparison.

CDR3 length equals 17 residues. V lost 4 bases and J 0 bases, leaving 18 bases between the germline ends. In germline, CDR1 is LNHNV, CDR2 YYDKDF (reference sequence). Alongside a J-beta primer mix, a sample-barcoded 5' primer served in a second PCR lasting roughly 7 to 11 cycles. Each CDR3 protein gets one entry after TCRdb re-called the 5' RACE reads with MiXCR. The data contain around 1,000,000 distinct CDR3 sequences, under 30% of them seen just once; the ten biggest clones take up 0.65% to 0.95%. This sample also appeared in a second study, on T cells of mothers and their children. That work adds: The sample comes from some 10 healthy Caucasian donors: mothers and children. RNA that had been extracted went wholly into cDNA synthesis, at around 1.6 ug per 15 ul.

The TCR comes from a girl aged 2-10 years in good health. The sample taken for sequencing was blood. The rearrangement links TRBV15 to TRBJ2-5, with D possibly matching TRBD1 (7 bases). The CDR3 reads CATSITGGQKYQETQYF. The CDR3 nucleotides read TGTGCCACCAGCATCACCGGGGGACAGAAGTACCAAGAGACCCAGTACTTC.